This TCR beta chain appears in the sequencing data of a study of shared clonotypes between healthy human individuals. There are 15 residues in the CDR3. Germline values: CDR1 SGHAT, CDR2 FQNNGV. The junction had 9 bases not matched to a gene; V was cut back by 5 bases and J by 4 bases. General study findings and limits: The low donor count limited represented genetic and exposure-history diversity.

Notes on this clone: The antigen is unknown.

Sorted-subset replicate PCR reactions were performed with around 210 ng DNA, corresponding to 30,000 or so T cell genomes. Some clones are missing from TCRdb's copy, which holds only in-frame ones; the method was immunoSEQ multiplex PCR. The sample has about 1.5 million clones, 95% to 99% seen once; the top ten hold about 0.45%. The gene calls are TRBV11-2 and TRBJ2-7, with 9 bases fitting TRBD1. The TCR was taken from a man aged 30 to 45 in good health. Specimen: naive CD4+ T cells sorted from blood. The subset is: CD45RA+ positively selected. The DNA of the CDR3 is TGTGCCAGCAGCCAGGGACAGGGTAGAGGGTACGAGCAGTACTTC. Translated: CASSQGQGRGYEQYF.